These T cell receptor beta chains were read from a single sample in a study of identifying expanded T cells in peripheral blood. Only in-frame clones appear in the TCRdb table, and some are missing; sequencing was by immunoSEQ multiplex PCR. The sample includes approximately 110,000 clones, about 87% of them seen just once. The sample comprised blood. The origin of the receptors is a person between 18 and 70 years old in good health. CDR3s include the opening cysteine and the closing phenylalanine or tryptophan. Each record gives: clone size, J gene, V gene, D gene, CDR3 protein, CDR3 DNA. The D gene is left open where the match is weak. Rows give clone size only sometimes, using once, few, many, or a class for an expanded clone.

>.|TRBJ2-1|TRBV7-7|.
CASSPGSSYNEQFF
TGTGCCAGCAGCCCCGGCAGCTCCTACAATGAGCAGTTCTTC
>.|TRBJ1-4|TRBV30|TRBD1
CAWSVERDRGLLKLFF
TGTGCCTGGAGTGTAGAACGGGACAGGGGATTGTTGAAACTGTTTTTT
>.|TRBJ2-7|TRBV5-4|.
CASSLEDGPYEQYF
TGTGCCAGCAGCTTGGAGGACGGGCCCTACGAGCAGTACTTC
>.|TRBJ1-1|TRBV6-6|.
CASRQGLTEAFF
TGTGCCAGCCGTCAGGGGCTGACTGAAGCTTTCTTT
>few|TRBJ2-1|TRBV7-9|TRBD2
CASSLSGLATHEQFF
TGTGCCAGCAGCCTATCGGGACTAGCGACCCATGAGCAGTTCTTC
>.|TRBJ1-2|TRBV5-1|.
CASSMNYGYTF
TGCGCCAGCAGCATGAATTATGGCTACACCTTC
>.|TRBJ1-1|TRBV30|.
CAWSVLTEAFF
TGTGCCTGGAGTGTACTGACTGAAGCTTTCTTT
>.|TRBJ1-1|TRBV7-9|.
CASGRDRNTEAFF
TGTGCCAGTGGTAGGGACCGCAACACTGAAGCTTTCTTT
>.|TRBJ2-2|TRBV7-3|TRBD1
CASSRKTGISGELFF
TGTGCCAGCAGTCGGAAGACAGGGATATCGGGGGAGCTGTTTTTT
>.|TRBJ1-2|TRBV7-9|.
CASSLGGVYGYTF
TGTGCCAGCAGCTTAGGGGGGGTCTATGGCTACACCTTC
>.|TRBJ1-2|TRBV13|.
CASSFDLNYGYTF
TGTGCCAGCAGTTTCGACCTGAACTATGGCTACACCTTC
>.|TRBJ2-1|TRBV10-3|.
CAIRAFGASYNEQFF
TGTGCCATCAGAGCTTTCGGGGCCTCCTACAATGAGCAGTTCTTC
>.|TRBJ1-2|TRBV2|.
CASSASGVPGYTF
TGTGCCAGCAGCGCGTCTGGGGTTCCCGGCTACACCTTC